This TCR beta chain was found in a study of blood T cell repertoires in COVID-19. In the study overall: The United States, Italy and Spain were the sources of the acute and convalescent COVID-19 samples. The analysed material was cDNA or gDNA that came from T cells, B-cell-depleted T cells, or PBMCs.

The CDR3 spans 15 residues. V was clipped by 0 bases and J by 7 bases; unmatched bases: 6. Germline loops: CDR1 SGDLS, CDR2 YYNGEE. In the original analysis: By means of reference gene primer amplification, nucleated cell counts were estimated. TCRdb keeps only in-frame clones here, not all; method: immunoSEQ multiplex PCR. That table furnishes V, J and clone size, whereas the DNA furnished D and trimming. The table has about 200,000 clones, 80% seen once. Sequencing input: peripheral blood. The chain links TRBV9 to TRBJ2-1, with 8 bases matching TRBD2. This TCR was sampled from a man aged 55 to 70 with acute or convalescent COVID-19. CDR3 sequence: CASSVAAGGLNEQFF. For the CDR3, the DNA is TGTGCCAGCAGCGTAGCGGCGGGAGGTTTGAATGAGCAGTTCTTC.